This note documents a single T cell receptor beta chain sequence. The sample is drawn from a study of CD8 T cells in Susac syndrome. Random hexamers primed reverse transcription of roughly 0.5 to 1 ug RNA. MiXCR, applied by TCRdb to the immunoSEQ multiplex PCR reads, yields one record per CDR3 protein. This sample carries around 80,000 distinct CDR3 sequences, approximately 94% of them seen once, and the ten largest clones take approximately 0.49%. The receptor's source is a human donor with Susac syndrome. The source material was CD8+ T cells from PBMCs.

CDR3 coding DNA: TGTGCCAGCGGGTGGGCAGGGGCTAGCGAGCAGTACTTC. Its translation: CASGWAGASEQYF. The rearrangement links TRBV12-3 or TRBV12-4 to TRBJ2-7, with D tentatively TRBD1 (6 bases). The CDR3 extends over 13 amino acids. Deletions cut 8 bases from V and 6 bases from J, with 17 bases between.